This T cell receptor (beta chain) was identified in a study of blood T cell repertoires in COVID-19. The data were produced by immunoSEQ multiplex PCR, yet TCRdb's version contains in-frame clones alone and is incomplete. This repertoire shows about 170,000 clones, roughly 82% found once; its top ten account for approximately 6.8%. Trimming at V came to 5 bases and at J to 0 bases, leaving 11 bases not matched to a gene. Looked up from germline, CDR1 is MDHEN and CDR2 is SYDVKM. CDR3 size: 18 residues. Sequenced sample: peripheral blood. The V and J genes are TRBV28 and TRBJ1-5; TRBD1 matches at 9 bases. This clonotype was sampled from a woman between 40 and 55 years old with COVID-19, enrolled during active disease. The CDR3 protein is CASSPRGTGTISNQPQHF. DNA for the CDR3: TGTGCCAGCAGTCCCCGTGGGACAGGGACTATTAGCAATCAGCCCCAGCATTTT.